A single sample is the source of the 25 T cell receptor beta chains below, sequenced in a study of molecular identifiers for immune sequencing clone quantification. TCRdb used MiXCR to reprocess the PCR reads, holding one entry per CDR3 protein. Of about 500,000 distinct CDR3 sequences in the sample, 20% to 25% were seen once. The sequenced sample was naive CD8+ T cells from blood, with Jurkat cell RNA spiked in. Subset in this sample: FACS-sorted CD8+CD4-CCR7+CD45RA+ naive T cells. Receptors were obtained from a human donor in good health. Some libraries in this study had Jurkat cell RNA spiked in.

CDR3 DNA sequence: TGTGCCTGGAGTGGTGGGCCGAACACCGGGGAGCTGTTTTTT. Amino acid sequence: CAWSGGPNTGELFF. This chain uses TRBV30 with TRBJ2-2; no definite D call. This CDR3 has 14 amino acids. Germline CDR1 GTSNPN, CDR2 SVGIG (reference sequence). Trimming removed 1 base at V and 0 bases at J, with 6 bases between.

This clonotype turned up a few times. The chain carries TRBV12-3 or TRBV12-4 and TRBJ2-5; 10 bases match TRBD2. J lost 5 bases, V lost 6 bases, and 15 bases had no gene match. The CDR3 sequence is 17 residues long. CDR3 loop: CASSRLGLAPRGETQYF. The CDR3 DNA follows: TGTGCCAGCAGCCGACTGGGACTAGCGCCCCGTGGGGAGACCCAGTACTTC.

With regard to this clonotype: This may come from a read error, since a much larger clone is one base off. This chain joins TRBV29-1 and TRBJ2-3; perhaps TRBD1 as D (6 bases). Per germline, CDR1 SQVTM and CDR2 ANQGSEA. The CDR3 length is 16 residues. Trimming stripped 0 bases from V and 4 bases from J, with 17 bases between. CDR3 residues: CSVEDVSQGPPDTQYF. CDR3 in DNA: TGCAGCGTTGAAGATGTCTCCCAGGGGCCGCCAGATACGCAGTATTTT.

In regard to this clonotype: A clone one base away is much larger, so this may be a read error. The gene calls are TRBV19 and TRBJ2-4, with a possible D match to TRBD1 (5 bases). Looked up from germline, CDR1 is LNHDA and CDR2 is SQIVND (reference sequence). The CDR3 length is 16 residues. This CDR3 reads CASSMDIKVAKTIQYF. In nucleotides, the CDR3 is TGTGCCAGTAGTATGGACATAAAGGTGGCCAAAACCATTCAGTACTTC.

The rearrangement joins TRBV20-1 to TRBJ1-2, with 8 positions matching TRBD1. The V and J ends lost 1 base and 4 bases, in that order; junction bases with no gene match: 11. The germline V gene encodes CDR1 DFQATT and CDR2 SNEGSKA (reference sequence). The CDR3 spans 16 residues. The chain's CDR3 is CSARAPGQGKSYGYTF. The CDR3 nucleotides are TGCAGTGCTAGAGCCCCAGGACAGGGTAAATCCTATGGCTACACCTTC.

The V call is TRBV13, the J call TRBJ2-3; D might be TRBD2 (6 bases). Between the trimmed V and J ends, which lost 5 bases and 2 bases, there was a span of 14 bases. Looked up from germline, CDR1 is PRHDT and CDR2 is FYEKMQ (reference sequence). The CDR3 length is 15 residues. CDR3 sequence reads: CASSPGLQHTDTQYF. DNA of the CDR3: TGTGCCAGCAGCCCGGGACTCCAACACACAGATACGCAGTATTTT.

Here the CDR3 DNA reads TGTGCCAGCAGGTTAGACCAGATTGGGGGTTATAGCACAGATACGCAGTATTTT. Amino acid sequence: CASRLDQIGGYSTDTQYF. V is TRBV28 and J is TRBJ2-3; tentatively, D is TRBD1 or TRBD2 (5 bases each). The V gene's germline CDR1 is MDHEN and CDR2 SYDVKM. The CDR3 has 18 residues. V was trimmed by 6 bases and J by 0 bases, leaving 22 bases between them.

The chain combines TRBV27 with TRBJ2-3; no clear D gene. The V and J ends lost 4 bases and 6 bases respectively, with 8 bases between them. The germline CDR1 and CDR2 sequences are MNHEY and SMNVEV (reference sequence). This CDR3 contains 12 residues. The CDR3 coding sequence is TGTGCCAGCAGTTATCCCTCGGATACGCAGTATTTT. It encodes CASSYPSDTQYF.

The chain uses TRBV29-1 and TRBJ2-7, with a tentative D call TRBD2 (5 bases). V was cut by 4 bases and J by 6 bases, with 16 bases left in between. CDR3 length: 13 residues. Germline assignment: CDR1 SQVTM and CDR2 ANQGSEA. CDR3 in amino acids: CSVVVSSIGEQYF. In nucleotides, the CDR3 is TGCAGCGTTGTGGTCTCTAGCATTGGCGAGCAGTACTTC.

Note on this clonotype: At one end, the junction sequence differs from germline, possibly due to a read error. This chain connects TRBV20-1 to TRBJ2-7; a possible D gene is TRBD1 (6 bases). CDR3 length: 12 residues. Germline CDR1 is DFQATT and CDR2 is SNEGSKA (reference sequence). The CDR3 sequence: CSAGLDSYGQYF. CDR3 sequence (DNA): TGCAGTGCTGGATTGGACAGCTACGGGCAGTACTTC.

J is TRBJ1-1 and V is TRBV6-2 or TRBV6-3; D unclear. V was pared by 4 bases and J by 4 bases, with 10 bases between. The germline V gene has CDR1 MNHEY and CDR2 SVGEGT. This CDR3 has 13 amino acids. This chain's CDR3 is CASSFGEGTEAFF. The CDR3 coding sequence is TGTGCCAGCAGTTTTGGGGAAGGCACTGAAGCTTTCTTT.

This chain uses TRBV27 with TRBJ2-5, with 8 bases lining up with TRBD2. The CDR3 contains 16 residues. CDR1 MNHEY and CDR2 SMNVEV come from the germline V gene (reference sequence). The ends lost 8 bases at V and 4 bases at J; junction bases unmatched: 15. The CDR3: CASGRAGVTFIETQYF. The CDR3 bases are TGTGCCAGCGGCCGAGCGGGAGTTACTTTTATAGAGACCCAGTACTTC.

In this sample, this clonotype turned up many times. The genes are TRBV29-1 and TRBJ2-1; no reliable D call. This CDR3 has 12 residues. CDR1 SQVTM and CDR2 ANQGSEA come from the germline V gene. V was clipped by 2 bases and J by 12 bases, with 14 bases between them. Written as DNA, the CDR3 is TGCAGCGTTGAAACGACCGTGCACGGGCAGTTCTTC. It codes for CSVETTVHGQFF.

This clonotype was picked up a small number of times. The rearrangement links TRBV9 to TRBJ2-5; 15 positions match TRBD2. Germline trimming cut 4 bases from V and 4 bases from J; bases unmatched to any gene: 8. CDR1 is SGDLS and CDR2 is YYNGEE in the germline V gene. CDR3 size: 17 residues. CDR3 bases: TGTGCCAGCAGCCCTGAGGGACTAGCGGGGGGTAGAGAGACCCAGTACTTC. Translating gives CASSPEGLAGGRETQYF. Using reference TRBV9 and TRBJ2-5 for the parts outside the CDR3, the full variable domain is DSGVTQTPKHLITATGQRVTLRCSPRSGDLSVYWYQQSLDQGLQFLIQYYNGEERAKGNILERFSAQQFPDLHSELNLSSLELGDSALYFCASSPEGLAGGRETQYFGPGTRLLVL.

A few counts support this clonotype. The CDR3 nucleotides are TGTGCCAGCAGTTTTAGCGAAAGAGAGGGCAGTGAGACCCAGTACTTC. This codes for CASSFSEREGSETQYF. The genes are TRBV12-3 or TRBV12-4 and TRBJ2-5, with D possibly matching TRBD2 (5 bases). Trimming shortened V by 3 bases and J by 5 bases, and 19 bases separated the two germline ends. CDR3 length: 16 amino acids.

The V and J genes are TRBV3-1 and TRBJ2-7; 7 nucleotides match TRBD2. V lost 0 bases, J lost 2 bases, and 4 bases stayed unmatched. This CDR3 region has 15 residues. Germline V gene data show CDR1 as LGHDT and CDR2 as YNNKEL (reference sequence). Written as DNA, the CDR3 is TGTGCCAGCAGCCAAGAAGCCCTAGCGGCCTACGAGCAGTACTTC. As protein: CASSQEALAAYEQYF.

Concerning this clonotype itself: This may be a read error: a much more frequent sequence differs by one nucleotide. The chain has TRBV5-6 and TRBJ1-1, with a possible D match to TRBD1 (5 bases). Trimming took off 3 bases at V and 6 bases at J, with 21 bases between the two ends. This CDR3 region has 16 residues. CDR1 and CDR2 (germline): SGHDT, YYEEEE. CDR3 amino acids: CASSSGLIFINAEAFF. CDR3 nucleotides: TGTGCCAGCAGCTCGGGACTGATCTTCATTAACGCTGAAGCTTTCTTT.

This clonotype turned up a few times. This chain joins TRBV4-1 and TRBJ2-3, with TRBD2 identical over 11 bases. The length of the CDR3 is 16 residues. The ends lost 0 bases at V and 6 bases at J; junction bases unmatched: 5. From germline, CDR1 is MGHRA and CDR2 YSYEKL. DNA for the CDR3: TGCGCCAGCAGCCAAGAACTAGCGGGAGTATCTGATACGCAGTATTTT. Protein product: CASSQELAGVSDTQYF.

In this sample, this clonotype turned up a few times. This may be a read error: a much more frequent sequence differs by one nucleotide. The rearrangement links TRBV4-3 to TRBJ2-7; D gene uncertain. Looked up from germline, CDR1 is LGHNA and CDR2 is YSLEER. The CDR3 has 15 amino acids. The CDR3 nucleotides read TGCGCCAGCGGCCAAGGGCTACTCGTCACCTACGAGCAGTACTTC. Its translation is CASGQGLLVTYEQYF.

The genes are TRBV20-1 and TRBJ1-4; D is possibly TRBD1 (5 bases). The CDR3 is 21 residues long. Germline V CDR1 and CDR2: DFQATT, SNEGSKA (reference sequence). V was cut by 1 base and J by 3 bases, with 30 bases left in between. CDR3 loop: CSARAYGADLITTRPNEKLFF. For the CDR3, the DNA is TGCAGTGCTAGAGCCTACGGGGCAGACCTAATTACGACCAGACCTAATGAAAAACTGTTTTTT.

This clonotype was counted a few times. The chain employs TRBV30 and TRBJ2-3; 8 nucleotides align to TRBD2. This CDR3 is built from 12 residues. Germline-derived CDR1 and CDR2 are GTSNPN and SVGIG (reference sequence). Trimming took 7 bases from V and 0 from J; bases not matched to a gene: 0. Here the CDR3 reads CALAGSTDTQYF. DNA of the CDR3: TGTGCCTTAGCGGGAAGCACAGATACGCAGTATTTT. The entire variable domain, with the rest obtained from reference TRBV30 and TRBJ2-3, is as follows: SQTIHQWPATLVQPVGSPLSLECTVEGTSNPNLYWYRQAAGRGLQLLFYSVGIGQISSEVPQNLSASRPQDRQFILSSKKLLLSDSGFYLCALAGSTDTQYFGPGTRLTVL.

Only a few counts were recorded for this clonotype. The chain has TRBV7-6 and TRBJ2-3; 11 bases agree with TRBD2. V lost 5 bases to trimming and J lost 1 base; unmatched junction nucleotides: 8. Germline CDR1 is SGHVS and CDR2 is FNYEAQ. CDR3 length equals 17 residues. CDR3 protein: CASSPLAGGGGTDTQYF. CDR3 coding DNA: TGTGCCAGCAGCCCCTTAGCGGGAGGGGGGGGCACAGATACGCAGTATTTT.

This clonotype was found a few times. The chain has TRBV27 and TRBJ2-5; the match to TRBD1 covers 11 bases. The CDR3 consists of 15 residues. After removal of 4 bases from V and 4 bases from J, the junction contained 5 bases not matched to a gene. From germline, CDR1 is MNHEY and CDR2 SMNVEV (reference sequence). CDR3 DNA sequence: TGTGCCAGCAGTTCATGGACAGGGGGCGTAGAGACCCAGTACTTC. It codes for CASSSWTGGVETQYF.

Notes on this clonotype: Given a much more abundant clone one base away, this may be a read error. The J gene is TRBJ2-3, the V gene TRBV2, with TRBD2 matching over 8 bases. The CDR3 contains 16 residues. Germline CDR1 and CDR2: SNHLY and FYNNEI. V was clipped by 6 bases and J by 3 bases; unmatched bases: 11. CDR3 sequence (DNA): TGTGCCAGCAGACACTTGATTAGCGGGATGACAGATACGCAGTATTTT. Protein sequence: CASRHLISGMTDTQYF. Full variable domain (rest looked up from reference TRBV2 and TRBJ2-3): EPEVTQTPSHQVTQMGQEVILRCVPISNHLYFYWYRQILGQKVEFLVSFYNNEISEKSEIFDDQFSVERPDGSNFTLKIRSTKLEDSAMYFCASRHLISGMTDTQYFGPGTRLTVL.

Notes on this clonotype: Since a much larger clone is just one base distant, this may be a read error. Likely a read error: the CDR3 ends without its conserved phenylalanine or tryptophan. The V gene is TRBV7-2, the J gene TRBJ2-1; no reliable D call. CDR3 size: 15 residues. Germline V gene data show CDR1 as SGHTA and CDR2 as FQGNSA. Trimming removed 1 base from V and 0 bases from J, with 7 bases in between. The CDR3 DNA sequence: TGTGCCAGCAGCTTAGATCCCAGCTCCTACAATGAGCAGTTCTCC. Translated: CASSLDPSSYNEQFS.